These 28 T cell receptor beta chains came from one sample sequenced in a study of shared clonotypes between healthy human individuals. TCRdb's copy holds only in-frame clones and misses some; the assay was immunoSEQ multiplex PCR. The sample lists about 2,500,000 clones, 90% to 95% occurring once. Sequencing was carried out using naive CD4+ T cells sorted from blood. The subset denotes: CD45RA+ positively selected. The receptors stem from a man younger than 35 in good health.

Note on this clone: The identical CDR3 is also encoded by other nucleotide sequences in the sample. V gene TRBV6-5 combines with J gene TRBJ2-5, with TRBD1 matching 7 bases. The CDR3 runs 12 residues. CDR1 is MNHEY, CDR2 SVGAGI, per germline. Germline trimming cut 6 bases from V and 2 bases from J; bases unmatched to any gene: 0. DNA of the CDR3: TGTGCCAGCAGACAGGGGCAAGAGACCCAGTACTTC. This translates into CASRQGQETQYF.

This sequence joins TRBV7-6 and TRBJ2-1; TRBD1 aligns across 9 bases. V dropped 4 bases and J dropped 4; count of bases not matched to a gene: 8. Germline-derived CDR1 and CDR2 are SGHVS and FNYEAQ. The CDR3 contains 16 residues. Here the CDR3 DNA reads TGTGCCAGCAGCTCACTTTTAGGGACAGGGTACAATGAGCAGTTCTTC. It codes for CASSSLLGTGYNEQFF. Complete variable domain (other parts from reference TRBV7-6 and TRBJ2-1): GAGVSQSPRYKVTKRGQDVALRCDPISGHVSLYWYRQALGQGPEFLTYFNYEAQQDKSGLPNDRFSAERPEGSISTLTIQRTEQRDSAMYRCASSSLLGTGYNEQFFGPGTRLTVL.

The CDR3 DNA reads as TGTGCCAGCAGTGCTCGGCAGATTAATGAAAAACTGTTTTTT. Translation: CASSARQINEKLFF. V and J are TRBV2 and TRBJ1-4, with D unresolved. Trimming took 4 bases from V and 4 from J, leaving 10 bases between them. CDR1 SNHLY and CDR2 FYNNEI come from the germline V gene. The CDR3 loop spans 14 amino acids.

The chain has TRBV28 and TRBJ2-5, with TRBD1 matching 8 bases. Germline V gene data show CDR1 as MDHEN and CDR2 as SYDVKM. V lost 6 bases to trimming and J lost 2 bases; unmatched junction nucleotides: 8. The CDR3 is 15 amino acids. CDR3 sequence: CASRGVGTGQETQYF. DNA of the CDR3: TGTGCCAGCAGGGGGGTCGGGACAGGTCAAGAGACCCAGTACTTC.

The V call is TRBV18, the J call TRBJ1-4; D remains unclear. CDR1 KGHSH and CDR2 LQKENI come from the germline V gene. The V end lost 2 bases, the J end lost 4 bases, and 8 bases lay between the germline ends. The CDR3 consists of 14 residues. In DNA form, the CDR3 reads TGTGCCAGCTCACCAGCCACTCTTAATGAAAAACTGTTTTTT. Translation gives CASSPATLNEKLFF.

The chain carries TRBV5-1 and TRBJ2-5; 10 bases line up with TRBD1. The CDR3 is made up of 14 amino acids. Germline trimming cut 4 bases from V and 4 bases from J; bases unmatched to any gene: 4. Per the germline V gene, CDR1 is SGHRS and CDR2 is YFSETQ. The DNA of the CDR3 is TGCGCCAGCAGCACTGGGACAGGGGCAGAGACCCAGTACTTC. Translation: CASSTGTGAETQYF.

This chain connects TRBV5-1 to TRBJ1-4; 7 positions agree with TRBD1. There are 18 residues in the CDR3. Trimming took 2 bases from V and 4 from J; bases not matched to a gene: 14. The germline CDR1 and CDR2 sequences are SGHRS and YFSETQ. The DNA of the CDR3 is TGCGCCAGCAGCTTTGTCGGATTGACAGGGTCGGATAATGAAAAACTGTTTTTT. It is translated as CASSFVGLTGSDNEKLFF.

The rearrangement links TRBV11-2 to TRBJ1-1, with D perhaps matching TRBD1 (5 bases). The CDR3 contains 16 residues. The V end lost 3 bases, the J end lost 0 bases, and 14 bases lay between the germline ends. CDR1 and CDR2 (germline): SGHAT, FQNNGV. The CDR3, as DNA: TGTGCCAGCAGCTTGCGACAGTCACAATTGAACACTGAAGCTTTCTTT. It yields the protein CASSLRQSQLNTEAFF.

The sample holds a few counts of this clone. Distinct nucleotide sequences in the sample also encode this CDR3. The V gene is TRBV15, the J gene TRBJ1-1; D is perhaps TRBD1 (5 bases). The CDR3 has 14 residues. Between the trimmed V and J ends, which lost 0 bases and 0 bases, there was a span of 5 bases. CDR1 LNHNV and CDR2 YYDKDF come from the germline V gene (reference sequence). For the CDR3, the DNA is TGTGCCACCAGCAGAGACAGGGTGAACACTGAAGCTTTCTTT. Its protein is CATSRDRVNTEAFF.

This sequence joins TRBV4-3 and TRBJ1-1; D not resolved. This CDR3 region has 15 residues. Germline CDR1 LGHNA, CDR2 YSLEER. With 1 base removed from V and 2 bases from J, the gap between germline ends came to 11 bases. CDR3 DNA sequence: TGCGCCAGCAGCCAAGTTATTAACGTCAACACTGAAGCTTTCTTT. Translation: CASSQVINVNTEAFF.

The chain is built from TRBV10-1 and TRBJ2-7; 11 nucleotides match TRBD2. Germline-derived CDR1 and CDR2 are WNHNN and SYGVQD (reference sequence). V shed 3 bases and J 4 bases; nucleotides not matched to a gene: 5. The CDR3 contains 15 residues. The CDR3 bases are TGCGCCAGCAGTGACGGAGCTAGCGGGAGGTACGAGCAGTACTTC. Protein sequence: CASSDGASGRYEQYF.

The chain links TRBV28 to TRBJ1-6; maybe TRBD1 (5 bases). V was trimmed by 4 bases and J by 7 bases, leaving 17 bases between them. This CDR3 has 16 residues. Germline V gene sequence: CDR1 MDHEN, CDR2 SYDVKM. Here the CDR3 DNA reads TGTGCCAGCAGTTCCCCGGAGGTGGGGACGAATTCACCCCTCCACTTT. Translation gives CASSSPEVGTNSPLHF.

V gene TRBV5-1 combines with J gene TRBJ2-3; D not certain. The CDR3 is 14 amino acids. From germline, CDR1 is SGHRS and CDR2 YFSETQ. Trimming took off 0 bases at V and 4 bases at J, with 9 bases between the two ends. The CDR3 DNA reads TGCGCCAGCAGCTTGGGGGTCCTCCCAGATACGCAGTATTTT. This encodes CASSLGVLPDTQYF. Based on the CDR3 plus reference TRBV5-1 and TRBJ2-3, the full variable domain is KAGVTQTPRYLIKTRGQQVTLSCSPISGHRSVSWYQQTPGQGLQFLFEYFSETQRNKGNFPGRFSGRQFSNSRSEMNVSTLELGDSALYLCASSLGVLPDTQYFGPGTRLTVL.

The V and J genes are TRBV7-8 and TRBJ2-7; no firm D call. The CDR3 extends over 17 amino acids. Germline CDR1 is SGHVS and CDR2 is FQNEAQ. Trimming pared 5 bases from V and 6 bases from J, leaving 26 bases between. CDR3 amino acids: CASSPSPPGVVWGEQYF. The CDR3 DNA reads as TGTGCCAGCAGCCCCAGCCCACCCGGTGTAGTGTGGGGCGAGCAGTACTTC.

The chain is built from TRBV28 and TRBJ2-5; no clear D gene. Germline V gene sequence: CDR1 MDHEN, CDR2 SYDVKM. The CDR3 length is 10 residues. V lost 6 bases and J lost 5, with 4 bases in between. The CDR3 DNA follows: TGTGCCAGCAGGGGGGAGACCCAGTACTTC. Encoded protein: CASRGETQYF.

The chain is built from TRBV12-5 and TRBJ2-7; D call uncertain. This CDR3 is 14 amino acids long. Per germline, CDR1 LGHNT and CDR2 FRNRAP. V lost 3 bases to trimming and J lost 1 base, with 10 bases between them. CDR3 DNA sequence: TGTGCTAGTGGTTTCTGGGGTGGGTCCTACGAGCAGTACTTC. It translates to CASGFWGGSYEQYF.

J is TRBJ2-1 and V is TRBV25-1, with TRBD1 identical over 12 bases. Germline CDR1 reads MGHDK; CDR2 reads SYGVNS. V gave up 1 base and J gave up 7 bases; unmatched junction bases: 2. The CDR3 spans 15 residues. The CDR3 DNA follows: TGTGCCAGCAGTGAATGGGGACAGGGGGCTAATGAGCAGTTCTTC. It yields the protein CASSEWGQGANEQFF.

This chain connects TRBV4-3 to TRBJ2-1; perhaps D is TRBD1 or TRBD2 (5 bases each). The ends were cut back, 0 bases at V and 2 bases at J, with 11 bases in the middle. The germline V gene encodes CDR1 LGHNA and CDR2 YSLEER. The CDR3 spans 16 residues. Here the CDR3 DNA reads TGCGCCAGCAGCCAAGACCCCGAGGGACCCTACAATGAGCAGTTCTTC. Its protein is CASSQDPEGPYNEQFF.

The genes are TRBV10-3 and TRBJ1-1; 7 nucleotides align to TRBD1. With V trimmed by 5 bases and J by 3 bases, 3 bases remained unmatched. The CDR3 is 13 residues long. CDR1 is ENHRY and CDR2 is SYGVKD in the germline V gene. CDR3 amino acids: CAISSGGDTEAFF. Here the CDR3 DNA reads TGTGCCATCAGTTCAGGGGGGGACACTGAAGCTTTCTTT.

This chain uses TRBV7-6 with TRBJ2-3; 11 nucleotides line up with TRBD2. V shed 2 bases and J 6 bases; nucleotides not matched to a gene: 7. CDR3 size: 16 residues. Germline-derived CDR1 and CDR2 are SGHVS and FNYEAQ. The CDR3 is CASSLSSGRASDTQYF. CDR3 sequence (DNA): TGTGCCAGCAGCTTAAGTAGCGGGAGGGCCTCCGATACGCAGTATTTT.

In DNA, the CDR3 is TGTGCCAGCAGCTCCCTAGGAAGATGGGGTTCGGGATCATGGGGACAGGGGTTTACCTACGAGCAGTACTTC. Its translation: CASSSLGRWGSGSWGQGFTYEQYF. The chain uses TRBV7-1 and TRBJ2-7, with 10 bases that match TRBD1. TRBV7-1 is an open reading frame, and its role is uncertain. V dropped 3 bases and J dropped 2; count of bases not matched to a gene: 31. This CDR3 comprises 24 residues.

The V call is TRBV18, the J call TRBJ2-7; a weak D match, TRBD1 (6 bases). V was shortened by 3 bases and J by 6 bases, with 18 bases between the two germline ends. The CDR3 has 15 residues. The germline gives CDR1 KGHSH, CDR2 LQKENI. CDR3 nucleotide sequence: TGTGCCAGCTCACCGATGGGGGCCACAGGCCTCGAGCAGTACTTC. As protein: CASSPMGATGLEQYF.

This clone was detected once. The rearrangement joins TRBV6-6 to TRBJ2-5; 9 nucleotides match TRBD2. This CDR3 contains 16 residues. Germline V gene lookup returns CDR1 MNHNY and CDR2 SVGAGI (reference sequence). V dropped 2 bases and J dropped 5; count of bases not matched to a gene: 9. CDR3 protein: CASSYGREGQGETQYF. CDR3 DNA sequence: TGTGCCAGCAGTTACGGGCGGGAGGGCCAGGGTGAGACCCAGTACTTC.

In the case of this clone: The sample contains more than one DNA sequence encoding this CDR3. V usage is TRBV9 and J usage is TRBJ1-1; D is uncertain. The germline CDR1 and CDR2 sequences are SGDLS and YYNGEE. The germline V and J ends were trimmed by 0 bases and 4 bases, with 7 bases remaining between them. The CDR3 has 13 residues. Here the CDR3 DNA reads TGTGCCAGCAGCGTAGAAGTTGGCACTGAAGCTTTCTTT. Its protein product is CASSVEVGTEAFF.

Turning to this clone: The sample holds other DNA sequences that translate to the same CDR3. This chain links TRBV5-1 with TRBJ2-5; TRBD2 matches 9 bases. This CDR3 spans 15 amino acids. V trimming: 5 bases; J trimming: 4 bases; junction bases outside the gene matches: 9. The germline V gene has CDR1 SGHRS and CDR2 YFSETQ. CDR3 in amino acids: CASSSLAGAPETQYF. DNA of the CDR3: TGCGCCAGCAGTTCTTTAGCGGGGGCGCCAGAGACCCAGTACTTC. Full variable domain (remainder filled in from reference TRBV5-1 and TRBJ2-5): KAGVTQTPRYLIKTRGQQVTLSCSPISGHRSVSWYQQTPGQGLQFLFEYFSETQRNKGNFPGRFSGRQFSNSRSEMNVSTLELGDSALYLCASSSLAGAPETQYFGPGTRLLVL.

This rearrangement joins TRBV9 to TRBJ2-3, with D possibly being TRBD2 (5 bases). Germline CDR1 SGDLS, CDR2 YYNGEE. The CDR3 is 14 amino acids. With 4 bases removed from V and 2 bases from J, the gap between germline ends came to 11 bases. CDR3 sequence: CASSRGTNTDTQYF. Written as DNA, the CDR3 is TGTGCCAGCAGCCGGGGTACCAACACAGATACGCAGTATTTT.

This clone was picked up a small number of times. J is TRBJ1-6 and V is TRBV27; no clear D gene. Trimming took 3 bases from V and 5 from J, leaving 8 bases between them. CDR3 length equals 14 residues. Germline-derived CDR1 and CDR2 are MNHEY and SMNVEV (reference sequence). The CDR3 DNA reads TGTGCCAGCAGTTTCGGCGGGGATAATTCACCCCTCCACTTT. It codes for CASSFGGDNSPLHF.

V and J are TRBV6-5 and TRBJ2-1; TRBD2 agrees at 9 bases. Germline V gene lookup returns CDR1 MNHEY and CDR2 SVGAGI. The J segment lost 4 bases and the V segment lost 6 bases, leaving 4 bases of the junction unmatched. There are 14 residues in the CDR3. Written as DNA, the CDR3 is TGTGCCAGCAGGCGGGGGGGGGCGTACAATGAGCAGTTCTTC. Translating gives CASRRGGAYNEQFF.